The sequence of this TCR beta chain was determined in a study of beta chain features in type 1 diabetes. Sequencing targeted expressed TCRB transcripts, as all isolated RNA had been reverse transcribed. Here immunoSEQ multiplex PCR was the method, and the copy in TCRdb shows in-frame clones only, minus some. The sample includes 250,000 or so clones, just over 20% of them seen just once. Germline V gene data show CDR1 as SGDLS and CDR2 as YYNGEE. V lost 3 bases and J lost 4, with 16 bases in between. The CDR3 length is 15 residues. Overall study results and limits: VDJ junctions from patients with type 1 diabetes contained fewer insertions and more deletions. Sequencing used cDNA, and cells with high TCR expression could therefore be over-represented. Unsettled here was the matter of whether HLA type influences TCRB rearrangement. The naive, central memory and Treg TCRB repertoires looked more alike in patients than they did in healthy donors. Type 1 diabetes patients had TCRB CDR3s that were shorter (moderately but significantly so) in all four CD4+ subsets.

With respect to this clone: Antigen unknown.

Material: naive CD4+ T cells from blood. The sequence derives from a woman aged 40 to 55 with type 1 diabetes. The chain recombines TRBV9 with TRBJ1-2; D remains unclear. CDR3 sequence reads: CASSAADGLSYGYTF. In nucleotides, the CDR3 is TGTGCCAGCAGCGCCGCGGACGGACTCAGCTATGGCTACACCTTC.